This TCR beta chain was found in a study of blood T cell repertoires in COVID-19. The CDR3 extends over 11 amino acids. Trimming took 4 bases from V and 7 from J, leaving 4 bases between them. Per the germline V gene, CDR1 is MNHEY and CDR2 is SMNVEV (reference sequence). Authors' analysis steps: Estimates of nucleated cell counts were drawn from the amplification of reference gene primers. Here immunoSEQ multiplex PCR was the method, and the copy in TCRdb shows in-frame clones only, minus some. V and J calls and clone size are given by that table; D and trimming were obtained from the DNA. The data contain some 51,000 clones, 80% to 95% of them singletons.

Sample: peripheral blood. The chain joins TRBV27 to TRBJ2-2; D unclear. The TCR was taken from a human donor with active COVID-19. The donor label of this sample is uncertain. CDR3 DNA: TGTGCCAGCAGTTGGCACGGGGAGCTGTTTTTT. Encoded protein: CASSWHGELFF.